The 24 T cell receptor beta chains below were found in one sample sequenced in a study of OX40 agonist ivuxolimab in advanced cancers. Sequencing was performed with immunoSEQ multiplex PCR; in TCRdb, only in-frame clones are kept and a portion is missing. The sample has 80,000 or so clones; over 85% are singletons. Sequenced here: CD4+ or CD8+ T cells sorted from blood, sampled in a trial of the OX40 agonist ivuxolimab. The source is an adult with an advanced solid tumor such as melanoma, head and neck, liver or kidney cancer.

The V gene is TRBV18, the J gene TRBJ1-6; D gene ambiguous. Germline V gene data show CDR1 as KGHSH and CDR2 as LQKENI. Trimming shortened V by 3 bases and J by 7 bases, and 10 bases separated the two germline ends. The CDR3 contains 14 residues. CDR3 region: CASSPARMNSPLHF. CDR3 in DNA: TGTGCCAGCTCACCGGCGAGGATGAATTCACCCCTCCACTTT.

This clone came up once. The rearrangement uses TRBV30 and TRBJ2-2; 10 nucleotides align to TRBD2. The CDR3 contains 17 residues. Germline loops: CDR1 GTSNPN, CDR2 SVGIG (reference sequence). Trimming took 4 bases from V and 7 from J; bases not matched to a gene: 15. In DNA, the CDR3 is TGTGCCTGGATTGCTAGCGGGAGAAGTTGGTGGGGCGGGGAGCTGTTTTTT. This codes for CAWIASGRSWWGGELFF. Drawing the rest from reference TRBV30 and TRBJ2-2, the complete variable domain is SQTIHQWPATLVQPVGSPLSLECTVEGTSNPNLYWYRQAAGRGLQLLFYSVGIGQISSEVPQNLSASRPQDRQFILSSKKLLLSDSGFYLCAWIASGRSWWGGELFFGEGSRLTVL.

The genes are TRBV5-1 and TRBJ2-1; 8 bases agree with TRBD1. Germline CDR1 reads SGHRS; CDR2 reads YFSETQ. After removal of 0 bases from V and 2 bases from J, the junction contained 1 base not matched to a gene. This CDR3 contains 15 residues. CDR3 residues: CASSLGTGTYNEQFF. CDR3 nucleotide sequence: TGCGCCAGCAGCTTGGGGACAGGGACCTACAATGAGCAGTTCTTC.

V is TRBV6-5 and J is TRBJ2-1, with a weak D call TRBD1 (8 bases). V was clipped by 6 bases and J by 2 bases, with 14 bases between them. Germline CDR1 reads MNHEY; CDR2 reads SVGAGI. The CDR3 spans 15 residues. This CDR3 reads CASRETGGAYNEQFF. The CDR3 bases are TGTGCCAGCAGAGAAACAGGGGGGGCCTACAATGAGCAGTTCTTC.

As DNA, the CDR3 is TGTGCCACCAGCAGATCTTTGGAGGTATCAGATACGCAGTATTTT. Amino acids: CATSRSLEVSDTQYF. V is TRBV15 and J is TRBJ2-3; tentatively, D is TRBD2 (5 bases). The V end lost 2 bases, the J end lost 4 bases, and 13 bases lay between the germline ends. Germline assignment: CDR1 LNHNV and CDR2 YYDKDF (reference sequence). This CDR3 has 15 amino acids.

The J gene is TRBJ1-1, the V gene TRBV5-1; a possible D gene is TRBD1 (5 bases). With 7 bases removed from V and 4 bases from J, the gap between germline ends came to 20 bases. CDR1 is SGHRS, CDR2 YFSETQ, per germline. The CDR3 is 15 residues long. The CDR3 reads CASGPRDVLLTEAFF. CDR3 bases: TGCGCCAGCGGCCCCAGGGATGTCCTCCTCACTGAAGCTTTCTTT.

The rearrangement joins TRBV19 to TRBJ1-4, with unresolved D. CDR1 is LNHDA, CDR2 SQIVND, per germline (reference sequence). The V gene lost 3 bases and the J gene lost 7 bases, with 15 bases spanning the gap. The CDR3 is made up of 15 amino acids. CDR3 amino acids: CASSIARGASEKLFF. The CDR3, as DNA: TGTGCCAGTAGTATTGCCCGAGGCGCAAGTGAAAAACTGTTTTTT.

This chain links TRBV18 with TRBJ2-1, with 13 bases aligning to TRBD2. Germline assignment: CDR1 KGHSH and CDR2 LQKENI. The CDR3 covers 14 residues. The J segment lost 8 bases and the V segment lost 5 bases, leaving 3 bases of the junction unmatched. Written as DNA, the CDR3 is TGTGCCAGCTCAGCAGGACTAGCGGGGGATGAGCAGTTCTTC. Encoded protein: CASSAGLAGDEQFF.

This chain uses TRBV5-4 with TRBJ2-5; D remains ambiguous. The CDR3 length is 15 residues. The V and J ends lost 1 base and 2 bases respectively, with 12 bases between them. CDR1 is SGHNT and CDR2 is YYREEE in the germline V gene (reference sequence). The CDR3 DNA sequence: TGTGCCAGCAGCTTGCGGTCAGCCAATCAAGAGACCCAGTACTTC. Its translation: CASSLRSANQETQYF.

The V and J genes are TRBV6-1 and TRBJ2-6; D unresolved. The V gene lost 2 bases and the J gene lost 0 bases, with 8 bases spanning the gap. Germline V gene data show CDR1 as MNHNS and CDR2 as SASEGT. The CDR3 extends over 16 amino acids. The CDR3 is CASSELRASGANVLTF. The DNA of the CDR3 is TGTGCCAGCAGTGAATTACGGGCCTCTGGGGCCAACGTCCTGACTTTC.

The V call is TRBV27, the J call TRBJ2-1; no definite D call. Germline V CDR1 and CDR2: MNHEY, SMNVEV (reference sequence). The germline V and J ends were trimmed by 4 bases and 2 bases, with 18 bases remaining between them. This CDR3 is built from 17 residues. The CDR3 loop reads CASSSNPDGLPYNEQFF. CDR3 DNA: TGTGCCAGCAGTTCCAACCCCGACGGGCTGCCCTACAATGAGCAGTTCTTC.

CDR3 region: CASNLGGNYGYTF. The DNA for the CDR3 is TGTGCCAGCAACCTAGGGGGAAACTATGGCTACACCTTC. This sequence joins TRBV5-4 and TRBJ1-2; D possibly corresponds to TRBD1 (6 bases). The CDR3 sequence is 13 residues long. The germline gives CDR1 SGHNT, CDR2 YYREEE (reference sequence). V lost 6 bases and J lost 2, with 11 bases in between.

In DNA form, the CDR3 reads TGTGCCAGCAGAACTCCCGGAAGATATGGCTACACCTTC. Translation gives CASRTPGRYGYTF. The chain links TRBV6-5 to TRBJ1-2; D call uncertain. This CDR3 spans 13 amino acids. Between the trimmed V and J ends, which lost 6 bases and 5 bases, there was a span of 13 bases. Germline CDR1 is MNHEY and CDR2 is SVGAGI.

V gene TRBV18 combines with J gene TRBJ2-5, with D perhaps matching TRBD2 (5 bases). The CDR3 spans 13 residues. Germline V gene lookup returns CDR1 KGHSH and CDR2 LQKENI. Between the trimmed V and J ends, which lost 3 bases and 4 bases, there was a span of 9 bases. The CDR3 nucleotides read TGTGCCAGCTCACCGACTACTGGAGAGACCCAGTACTTC. Its translation: CASSPTTGETQYF.

The V and J genes are TRBV11-2 and TRBJ2-2; 13 bases are shared with TRBD2. The CDR3 runs 17 residues. Germline values: CDR1 SGHAT, CDR2 FQNNGV. Germline trimming cut 3 bases from V and 2 bases from J; bases unmatched to any gene: 3. In DNA, the CDR3 is TGTGCCAGCAGCTTCCAGGGACTAGCGGGAAACACCGGGGAGCTGTTTTTT. This codes for CASSFQGLAGNTGELFF.

The J gene is TRBJ2-5, the V gene TRBV11-2; D unresolved. V lost 1 base, J lost 3 bases, and 6 bases lay in between. The CDR3 extends over 13 amino acids. The germline V gene has CDR1 SGHAT and CDR2 FQNNGV. Here the CDR3 reads CASSLGQEETQYF. DNA for the CDR3: TGTGCCAGCAGCTTAGGGCAGGAAGAGACCCAGTACTTC.

The chain combines TRBV30 with TRBJ1-5, with D perhaps TRBD1 (6 bases). Trimming stripped 1 base from V and 1 base from J, with 8 bases between. The germline V gene has CDR1 GTSNPN and CDR2 SVGIG (reference sequence). CDR3 length: 14 amino acids. CDR3 residues: CAWSGGLSNQPQHF. As DNA, the CDR3 is TGTGCCTGGAGTGGGGGGCTAAGCAATCAGCCCCAGCATTTT.

The rearrangement joins TRBV5-1 to TRBJ2-7, with 10 bases identical to TRBD2. Losses at the gene ends were 3 bases for V and 2 bases for J; bases not matched to a gene: 5. This CDR3 is 15 amino acids long. CDR1 SGHRS and CDR2 YFSETQ come from the germline V gene. The CDR3 DNA follows: TGCGCCAGCAGCTGGGGGACTAGCGTAGCCTACGAGCAGTACTTC. As protein: CASSWGTSVAYEQYF.

The chain links TRBV6-5 to TRBJ1-2, with 8 nucleotides matching TRBD1. The germline CDR1 and CDR2 sequences are MNHEY and SVGAGI. J was trimmed by 8 bases and V by 0 bases; bases with no gene match: 8. This CDR3 has 15 amino acids. The CDR3 DNA is TGTGCCAGCAGTTACTCTGGGCAGGGGGCGGGCGGCTACACCTTC. Translated, it gives CASSYSGQGAGGYTF.

The gene calls are TRBV19 and TRBJ2-1, with 7 bases matching TRBD2. Germline lookup yields CDR1 LNHDA and CDR2 SQIVND (reference sequence). The CDR3 has 16 amino acids. With V trimmed by 3 bases and J by 5 bases, 10 bases remained unmatched. CDR3 region: CASSIFRMTSNNEQFF. The CDR3 DNA is TGTGCCAGTAGTATCTTCCGGATGACTAGCAACAATGAGCAGTTCTTC.

This chain connects TRBV7-9 to TRBJ2-3, with D uncertain. CDR1 and CDR2 from the germline V gene are SEHNR and FQNEAQ (reference sequence). This CDR3 spans 16 amino acids. V gave up 1 base and J gave up 0 bases, with 11 bases separating them. As DNA, the CDR3 is TGTGCCAGCAGCTTAGAGGTCAGGACCAGCACAGATACGCAGTATTTT. Residues: CASSLEVRTSTDTQYF.

V usage is TRBV28 and J usage is TRBJ1-2; 8 bases agree with TRBD1. CDR3 length: 16 amino acids. Germline lookup yields CDR1 MDHEN and CDR2 SYDVKM. J lost 1 base, V lost 5 bases, and 9 bases had no gene match. In DNA form, the CDR3 reads TGTGCCAGCAGTACAAGACAGGGGAATGGTAACTATGGCTACACCTTC. It encodes CASSTRQGNGNYGYTF.

This clone occurred once. The chain carries TRBV5-5 and TRBJ2-7; 9 bases fit TRBD2. The CDR3 spans 15 residues. Germline loops: CDR1 SGHKS, CDR2 YYEKEE (reference sequence). V gave up 3 bases and J gave up 4 bases; unmatched junction bases: 8. CDR3 amino acids: CASSYLAAGGYEQYF. In nucleotides, the CDR3 is TGTGCCAGCAGCTACCTAGCGGCGGGAGGGTACGAGCAGTACTTC.

V and J are TRBV7-2 and TRBJ2-7; 9 bases are shared with TRBD2. Looked up from germline, CDR1 is SGHTA and CDR2 is FQGNSA. Trimming took 2 bases from V and 6 from J; bases not matched to a gene: 8. The CDR3 extends over 15 amino acids. CDR3 region: CASSLNLAGVGEQYF. CDR3 bases: TGTGCCAGCAGCTTAAACTTAGCGGGGGTGGGCGAGCAGTACTTC. Looking up the rest from reference TRBV7-2 and TRBJ2-7 gives the full variable domain: GAGVSQSPSNKVTEKGKDVELRCDPISGHTALYWYRQSLGQGLEFLIYFQGNSAPDKSGLPSDRFSAERTGGSVSTLTIQRTQQEDSAVYLCASSLNLAGVGEQYFGPGTRLTVT.